This T cell receptor beta chain was sequenced in a study of blood T cell repertoires in COVID-19. Whole-study context: COVID-19 samples collected from the United States, Italy and Spain covered acute and convalescent phases. PBMCs, B-cell-depleted T cells, or T cells were the source of the cDNA or gDNA that made up the material.

In germline, CDR1 is ENHRY, CDR2 SYGVKD. The CDR3 runs to 14 residues. The V and J ends lost 4 bases and 2 bases respectively, with 10 bases between them. How the authors handled the data: The assay estimated nucleated cells by amplifying reference gene primers. Here immunoSEQ multiplex PCR was the method, and the copy in TCRdb shows in-frame clones only, minus some. V, J and clone size reflect that table, while D and trimming were determined from the DNA. The sample records more than 65,000 clones, around 83% being singletons. What was sequenced was peripheral blood. This chain links TRBV10-3 with TRBJ2-3; D possibly corresponds to TRBD1 (6 bases). The clonotype was recovered from a man older than 75 with acute or convalescent COVID-19. The CDR3 nucleotides read TGTGCCATCAGTGGGGGGCCTTACACAGATACGCAGTATTTT. Encoded protein: CAISGGPYTDTQYF.